Following are 2 T cell receptor beta chains from one sample sequenced in a study of cytomegalovirus exposure and HLA in healthy donors. Researchers ran the PCR with 60 Vbeta and 13 Jbeta primers. Using immunoSEQ multiplex PCR, the repertoire was profiled, and TCRdb retains in-frame clones only, with some absent. The table has about 60,000 clones, around three quarters seen once. Sequencing input: PBMCs. These receptors were collected from a woman in her thirties or forties in good health and CMV-seropositive.

V is TRBV27 and J is TRBJ2-1; 10 positions agree with TRBD1. The CDR3 runs to 16 residues. The J segment lost 1 base and the V segment lost 6 bases, leaving 6 bases of the junction unmatched. The V gene's germline CDR1 is MNHEY and CDR2 SMNVEV (reference sequence). The CDR3 here is CASRAWTGGSYNEQFF. The CDR3 nucleotides are TGTGCCAGCAGGGCCTGGACAGGGGGGTCCTACAATGAGCAGTTCTTC.

The chain couples TRBV6-5 to TRBJ2-3; TRBD2 might be the D (6 bases). The CDR3 spans 15 residues. The V gene's germline CDR1 is MNHEY and CDR2 SVGAGI. V lost 6 bases, J lost 2 bases, and 15 bases lay in between. The CDR3 DNA reads TGTGCCAGCAGCCCTACGGGGGTACACACAGATACGCAGTATTTT. Translating it yields CASSPTGVHTDTQYF.